The sequence of this T cell receptor (beta chain) was determined in a study of shared clonotypes between healthy human individuals. Study as a whole: CD8 memory received one plate per donor, CD8 naive two, CD4 memory three and CD4 naive three. Study-wide findings and caveats: Among non-shared clonotypes, generation probabilities were lower than among those shared by all four donors.

The protocol was immunoSEQ multiplex PCR, while the TCRdb copy is restricted to in-frame clones and leaves out a portion. The sample holds hundreds of thousands of clones, approximately 92% seen once. Naive CD8 cells, CD45RO-negative and positively selected for CCR7, excluded terminally differentiated effector memory CD45RA+ cells. The count of this clone is one. The antigen is unknown. Germline V gives CDR1 SGHRS, CDR2 YFSETQ. Trimming shortened V by 0 bases and J by 0 bases, and 7 bases separated the two germline ends. The CDR3 contains 14 residues. The chain joins TRBV5-1 to TRBJ2-7, with D unclear. The clonotype was recovered from a young man in good health. Sequencing input: naive CD8+ T cells sorted from blood. The chain's CDR3 is CASSLDVSSYEQYF. The CDR3 DNA reads as TGCGCCAGCAGCTTGGACGTCAGCTCCTACGAGCAGTACTTC.